The present TCR beta chain was sequenced within a study of PD-L1 blockade in urothelial cancer. In the study overall: Bladder-origin urothelial cancer in males covered about 90% of the roughly 30 patients. Blood was evaluated 3 weeks (second dose) and 6 weeks after therapy began. The median number of T cells present in blood samples was roughly 130,000.

The CDR3 loop spans 16 amino acids. Germline trimming cut 0 bases from V and 2 bases from J; bases unmatched to any gene: 6. Per the germline V gene, CDR1 is LGHNA and CDR2 is YSLEER. TCRdb keeps only in-frame clones here, not all; method: immunoSEQ multiplex PCR. The sample records about 53,000 clones, roughly 85% being singletons. Time point specified: pretreatment peripheral blood. Peripheral blood mononuclear cells were collected from every patient before and during treatment, yielding between 1 and 8 samples per patient. The sample in question was PBMCs, obtained around atezolizumab (anti-PD-L1) treatment. The clonotype was recovered from a woman aged 60-70 years with urothelial cancer. The chain links TRBV4-3 to TRBJ2-5; 7 bases are shared with TRBD2. The CDR3 region is CASSQDLAGLQETQYF. The CDR3, as DNA: TGCGCCAGCAGCCAAGACTTAGCGGGCCTGCAAGAGACCCAGTACTTC.